This is a list of T cell receptor beta chains from one sample in a study of siplizumab effects on memory and regulatory T cells. Some clones are missing from TCRdb's copy, which holds only in-frame ones; the method was immunoSEQ multiplex PCR. The sample contains 99,000 or so clones, about 94% of which appear only once. Sequencing was done on a sample of non-Treg CD4+ T cells sorted from blood. The receptors here all came from a human donor in good health. The CDR3 runs from the conserved cysteine through the conserved F or W. D genes are given only for firm matches. Not all rows give a size; the values are once, few, many and, for expanded clones, a class.

NA	TRBV28	TRBJ2-7	13	NA	TGTGCCAGCAGGGGTCCCGCAACTTACGAGCAGTACTTC	CASRGPATYEQYF
NA	TRBV7-3	TRBJ2-3	15	NA	TGTGCCAGCAGCTTCCTGGGGGCTGGCACAGATACGCAGTATTTT	CASSFLGAGTDTQYF
NA	TRBV5-1	TRBJ1-1	13	NA	TGCGCCAGCAATGAGGGGATGAACACTGAAGCTTTCTTT	CASNEGMNTEAFF
NA	TRBV19	TRBJ2-7	12	NA	TGTGCCAGTCAGTCGGTAACCTACGAGCAGTACTTC	CASQSVTYEQYF
NA	TRBV10-1	TRBJ2-1	14	NA	TGCGCCAGCAGTGATTCCCCAGGGGCCAATGAGCAGTTCTTC	CASSDSPGANEQFF
TRBD1	TRBV11-3	TRBJ2-1	17	NA	TGTGCCAGCAGCGGAATCCCGGGACAGACAAACTACAATGAGCAGTTCTTC	CASSGIPGQTNYNEQFF
NA	TRBV6-5	TRBJ1-2	12	NA	TGTGCCAGCAGTTCAAGACATATTGGCTACACCTTC	CASSSRHIGYTF
NA	TRBV28	TRBJ2-4	12	NA	TGTGCCAGCCAACAGGGCCTTGAGATTCAGTACTTC	CASQQGLEIQYF
TRBD2	TRBV19	TRBJ2-1	15	many	TGTGCCAGTAGTATAGGGGCGGGAGGGGGCAATGAGCAGTTCTTC	CASSIGAGGGNEQFF
NA	TRBV7-3	TRBJ2-2	12	NA	TGTGCCAGCAGCTTAGATAGTGGGGGGCTGTTTTTT	CASSLDSGGLFF
TRBD1	TRBV27	TRBJ2-7	18	once	TGTGCCAGCAGTTTATCGTCCACGGGACAGGGGTCCATCTACGAGCAGTACTTC	CASSLSSTGQGSIYEQYF
NA	TRBV9	TRBJ1-4	14	NA	TGTGCCAGCAGCCCCAGACCCAACAATGAAAAACTGTTTTTT	CASSPRPNNEKLFF
TRBD1	TRBV18	TRBJ1-3	16	NA	TGTGCCAGCTCACCAAACAGGGGGCTGGGTGGAAACACCATATATTTT	CASSPNRGLGGNTIYF
TRBD1	TRBV9	TRBJ2-2	14	NA	TGTGCCAGCAGCGCGGGACAGCTCTTAGGGGAGCTGTTTTTT	CASSAGQLLGELFF
TRBD1	TRBV4-1	TRBJ2-7	15	NA	TGCGCCAGCAGCCAAGTGGGGACAGGGGCCAACGAGCAGTACTTC	CASSQVGTGANEQYF
NA	TRBV6-6	TRBJ1-1	14	NA	TGTGCCAGCACCCTAGGACAGACGAACACTGAAGCTTTCTTT	CASTLGQTNTEAFF
TRBD1	TRBV5-4	TRBJ2-1	18	NA	TGTGCCAGCAGCCCCACACAAACTACAGGGGGCCGTTTTAGTGAGCAGTTCTTC	CASSPTQTTGGRFSEQFF
TRBD1	TRBV18	TRBJ1-1	14	NA	TGTGCCAGCTCACTCAGGGGGGGACGAACTGAAGCTTTCTTT	CASSLRGGRTEAFF